One sample yielded the 28 T cell receptor beta chains listed below, sequenced in a study of immune heterogeneity within non-small cell lung tumors. Bulk tumor genomic DNA served as template, at around 580 ng per sample. In surgery, several biopsies were collected from each primary tumor at widely spaced sites. Patients had untreated, newly diagnosed non-small cell lung cancer and underwent curative surgery. Multiplex PCR amplified the TCR beta CDR3 region. Its first round ran for approximately 11 cycles with 32 V and 13 J primers. TCRdb fed the multiplex PCR reads into MiXCR, producing one record per CDR3 protein. The sample carries around 5,000 distinct CDR3 sequences, 21% recorded once. The sequenced sample consisted of lung tumor tissue. These receptors came from a woman aged 60-75 years with non-small cell lung cancer.

This clonotype qualifies as medium-sized. The rearrangement uses TRBV15 and TRBJ2-7, with 11 bases matching TRBD1. The V and J ends lost 4 bases and 7 bases, in that order; junction bases with no gene match: 9. The CDR3 runs 15 residues. The germline CDR1 and CDR2 sequences are LNHNV and YYDKDF (reference sequence). CDR3 nucleotides: TGTGCCACCAGCATAGAGTGGACAGGGGGCAAAGAGCAGTACTTC. The encoded protein is CATSIEWTGGKEQYF.

The rearrangement links TRBV5-1 to TRBJ2-3, with 8 nucleotides matching TRBD2. The CDR3 is 12 amino acids. V lost 4 bases and J lost 8; bases outside the gene matches: 3. The germline V gene encodes CDR1 SGHRS and CDR2 YFSETQ. Here the CDR3 DNA reads TGCGCCAGCAGCGGGACTAGACCTACGCAGTATTTT. Protein sequence: CASSGTRPTQYF.

The genes are TRBV7-9 and TRBJ2-5; the D call may be TRBD1 or TRBD2 (5 bases each). Trimming shortened V by 5 bases and J by 4 bases, and 17 bases separated the two germline ends. This CDR3 has 15 residues. From germline, CDR1 is SEHNR and CDR2 FQNEAQ (reference sequence). CDR3 bases: TGTGCCAGCAGCCAGCGGCCGGATCAGGGAGAGACCCAGTACTTC. This sequence encodes CASSQRPDQGETQYF.

The rearrangement uses TRBV5-4 and TRBJ2-4; D call uncertain. V lost 0 bases to trimming and J lost 2 bases, with 9 bases between them. The CDR3 consists of 15 residues. Germline CDR1 is SGHNT and CDR2 is YYREEE (reference sequence). CDR3 loop: CASSLALESKNIQYF. The CDR3 DNA reads as TGTGCCAGCAGCTTGGCCCTGGAGTCCAAAAACATTCAGTACTTC.

By sample fraction, this clonotype is medium-sized. CDR3 nucleotide sequence: TGTGCCAGCAGTCGGGGGGGGGTGCGAAGCAATCAGCCCCAGCATTTT. This codes for CASSRGGVRSNQPQHF. The rearrangement joins TRBV27 to TRBJ1-5, with D possibly matching TRBD1 (5 bases). This CDR3 spans 16 amino acids. Germline CDR1 MNHEY, CDR2 SMNVEV (reference sequence). V was pared by 5 bases and J by 1 base, with 15 bases between.

By sample share, this clonotype is medium-sized. The chain has TRBV5-1 and TRBJ2-5; the match to TRBD1 covers 8 bases. Germline CDR1 and CDR2: SGHRS and YFSETQ. Trimming removed 4 bases from V and 5 bases from J; junction bases left unmatched: 7. The CDR3 runs to 14 residues. The CDR3 sequence: CASSISGGVETQYF. CDR3 bases: TGCGCCAGCAGCATTTCAGGGGGCGTGGAGACCCAGTACTTC.

This clonotype is labeled medium-sized. CDR3 amino acids: CAIPGQQGAAGYTF. CDR3 DNA: TGTGCCATCCCTGGGCAGCAGGGGGCGGCGGGCTACACCTTC. The chain joins TRBV10-3 to TRBJ1-2; 8 positions match TRBD1. Germline CDR1 and CDR2: ENHRY and SYGVKD. Germline trimming cut 8 bases from V and 8 bases from J; bases unmatched to any gene: 13. The CDR3 runs to 14 residues.

By its share, this clonotype is medium-sized. This chain uses TRBV15 with TRBJ2-6; no reliable D call. Germline assignment: CDR1 LNHNV and CDR2 YYDKDF (reference sequence). This CDR3 is built from 17 residues. V was trimmed by 0 bases and J by 0 bases, leaving 9 bases between them. The CDR3 spells CATSRDNTYSGANVLTF. DNA of the CDR3: TGTGCCACCAGCAGAGATAATACCTACTCTGGGGCCAACGTCCTGACTTTC.

This clonotype was seen a handful of times. The rearrangement joins TRBV20-1 to TRBJ2-1, with 8 bases matching TRBD2. CDR1 is DFQATT, CDR2 SNEGSKA, per germline (reference sequence). CDR3 length equals 14 residues. J was trimmed by 4 bases and V by 2 bases; bases with no gene match: 4. CDR3 protein: CSARRLAGYNEQFF. CDR3 nucleotides: TGCAGTGCTAGAAGGCTAGCGGGTTACAATGAGCAGTTCTTC.

Judged by abundance, this clonotype is medium-sized. The chain is built from TRBV30 and TRBJ1-1; D might be TRBD1 (5 bases). Trimming left V 3 bases short and J 1 base short, with 12 bases between. The CDR3 runs to 14 residues. Per germline, CDR1 GTSNPN and CDR2 SVGIG (reference sequence). The CDR3 spells CAWSTGTGNTEAFF. The CDR3 DNA is TGTGCCTGGAGCACCGGCACAGGGAACACTGAAGCTTTCTTT.

Worth noting for this clonotype: A much more abundant neighbour one base away suggests this may be a read error. The genes are TRBV12-3 or TRBV12-4 and TRBJ1-5, with 8 bases lining up with TRBD1. The length of the CDR3 is 15 residues. Trimming cost V 7 bases and J 6 bases; bases outside gene matches: 11. CDR3 region: CASTRGQVGVQPQHF. The CDR3 DNA follows: TGTGCCAGCACTAGGGGACAGGTCGGGGTTCAGCCCCAGCATTTT.

Only a few counts were recorded for this clonotype. This chain uses TRBV20-1 with TRBJ2-3, with D perhaps TRBD2 (6 bases). CDR1 is DFQATT and CDR2 is SNEGSKA in the germline V gene (reference sequence). The V end lost 0 bases, the J end lost 4 bases, and 14 bases lay between the germline ends. The CDR3 is made up of 15 amino acids. CDR3 nucleotides: TGCAGTGCTAGAGATGGGCGGGAAAGGGCAGATACGCAGTATTTT. It encodes CSARDGRERADTQYF.

Note on this clonotype: This sequence may be a read error, since a much larger clone differs from it by one base. This chain connects TRBV27 to TRBJ1-2; TRBD1 agrees at 7 bases. The CDR3 covers 13 residues. The V and J ends lost 8 bases and 1 base, in that order; junction bases with no gene match: 4. In germline, CDR1 is MNHEY, CDR2 SMNVEV (reference sequence). DNA of the CDR3: TGTGCCAGCCGGGACAGACTTAACTATGGCTACACCTTC. Amino acids: CASRDRLNYGYTF.

The V gene is TRBV7-2, the J gene TRBJ1-5, with D perhaps TRBD1 (5 bases). This CDR3 has 15 amino acids. Germline CDR1 SGHTA, CDR2 FQGNSA. Trimming took 7 bases from V and 6 from J, leaving 19 bases between them. Here the CDR3 DNA reads TGTGCCAGCATTAAGAGAGTGGGGGTTGGTCAGCCCCAGCATTTT. Translating gives CASIKRVGVGQPQHF.

By share, this clonotype counts as large (0.1 to 1%). The chain joins TRBV2 to TRBJ2-7, with TRBD1 identical over 9 bases. Germline V gives CDR1 SNHLY, CDR2 FYNNEI. Losses at the gene ends were 4 bases for V and 5 bases for J; bases not matched to a gene: 9. This CDR3 comprises 15 residues. The CDR3 spells CASSAGQGSFDEQYF. CDR3 coding DNA: TGTGCCAGCAGTGCCGGACAGGGGTCGTTCGACGAGCAGTACTTC.

The chain links TRBV19 to TRBJ2-7; 8 bases map to TRBD2. There are 15 residues in the CDR3. After removal of 11 bases from V and 4 bases from J, the junction contained 16 bases not matched to a gene. The germline gives CDR1 LNHDA, CDR2 SQIVND (reference sequence). CDR3 nucleotides: TGTGCCGCGGGCGGACTAGCTGTAGAAGGTTACGAGCAGTACTTC. Amino acids: CAAGGLAVEGYEQYF.

The CDR3 protein is CASSPPGPHYGYTF. CDR3 in DNA: TGTGCCAGCAGCCCCCCGGGCCCCCATTATGGCTACACCTTC. This chain uses TRBV5-6 with TRBJ1-2; D not resolved. The CDR3 is made up of 14 amino acids. Trimming pared 4 bases from V and 5 bases from J, leaving 15 bases between. Germline assignment: CDR1 SGHDT and CDR2 YYEEEE.

On this clonotype itself: Mismatch with germline at one junction end may stem from a read error. V gene TRBV20-1 combines with J gene TRBJ2-1, with 8 bases that match TRBD2. This CDR3 region has 14 residues. Germline CDR1 DFQATT, CDR2 SNEGSKA (reference sequence). The CDR3 protein is CSASGRGSYNEQLF. CDR3 coding DNA: TGCAGTGCTAGCGGGAGGGGCTCCTACAATGAGCAGTTATTC.

This clonotype was detected ten times or more. The chain has TRBV6-1 and TRBJ2-4; 10 bases agree with TRBD2. The CDR3 runs 15 residues. The germline V gene has CDR1 MNHNS and CDR2 SASEGT. V lost 6 bases to trimming and J lost 1 base; unmatched junction nucleotides: 3. The CDR3 DNA is TGTGCCAGCAGGGGTAGCGGGAGGGCCAAAAACATTCAGTACTTC. Protein: CASRGSGRAKNIQYF.

The V call is TRBV6-9, the J call TRBJ2-5; 8 bases align to TRBD2. V dropped 3 bases and J dropped 9; count of bases not matched to a gene: 9. The CDR3 spans 14 residues. From germline, CDR1 is MNHGY and CDR2 SVAAGI. The CDR3 region is CASSYYGTSTAQYF. The CDR3 DNA sequence: TGTGCCAGCAGTTACTACGGGACTAGTACGGCCCAGTACTTC.

Remarks on this clonotype: The CDR3 does not close with the conserved phenylalanine or tryptophan, likely indicating a read error. It is unclear where the CDR3 begins or ends on the DNA, so no DNA is shown, and the CDR3 is as TCRdb lists it. The V and J genes are TRBV29-1 and TRBJ2-3; TRBD1, as called in the table, went unchecked against the DNA. Including both end residues, the CDR3 is 14 amino acids long. Germline V gene sequence: CDR1 SQVTM, CDR2 ANQGSEA. The CDR3 here is CGVRAGGSEQYFGP.

This clonotype was counted ten times or more. The chain's CDR3 is CASSLVSGGSETQYF. The CDR3 bases are TGTGCCAGCAGCTTAGTGTCGGGGGGATCAGAGACCCAGTACTTC. The chain carries TRBV11-3 and TRBJ2-5, with 7 nucleotides matching TRBD2. V lost 1 base to trimming and J lost 4 bases; unmatched junction nucleotides: 6. Germline assignment: CDR1 SGHNT and CDR2 YENEEA. This CDR3 has 15 amino acids.

The table lists this clonotype with many counts. This chain uses TRBV7-9 with TRBJ2-5; 7 bases line up with TRBD2. The CDR3 loop spans 12 amino acids. V was clipped by 11 bases and J by 3 bases; unmatched bases: 6. Germline loops: CDR1 SEHNR, CDR2 FQNEAQ (reference sequence). CDR3 residues: CASRGGKETQYF. The CDR3 coding sequence is TGTGCCTCGAGGGGAGGGAAAGAGACCCAGTACTTC.

This clonotype was seen only a few times. The rearrangement links TRBV4-1 to TRBJ1-1, with 7 positions matching TRBD1. CDR3 length equals 12 residues. In germline, CDR1 is MGHRA, CDR2 YSYEKL. The V segment lost 4 bases and the J segment 9 bases; nucleotides outside the gene matches: 5. CDR3 sequence reads: CASSPDRLQAFF. CDR3 DNA: TGCGCCAGCAGCCCGGACAGGCTTCAAGCTTTCTTT.

This clonotype is medium-sized within its sample. This chain connects TRBV5-6 to TRBJ2-7, with 7 bases aligning to TRBD1. CDR3 length: 14 amino acids. Germline CDR1 and CDR2: SGHDT and YYEEEE. Trimming took 4 bases from V and 2 from J; bases not matched to a gene: 6. The CDR3 sequence: CASSATGQPYEQYF. In nucleotides, the CDR3 is TGTGCCAGCAGCGCTACGGGACAGCCCTACGAGCAGTACTTC.

This clonotype turned up a few times. The chain joins TRBV7-3 to TRBJ1-1; D possibly corresponds to TRBD1 (5 bases). Trimming took 1 base from V and 0 from J, leaving 9 bases between them. The CDR3 totals 15 residues. Germline assignment: CDR1 SGHTA and CDR2 FQGTGA. CDR3 amino acids: CASSLRGGLNTEAFF. The CDR3 coding sequence is TGTGCCAGCAGCTTAAGGGGGGGGTTGAACACTGAAGCTTTCTTT.

Concerning this clonotype itself: One end of the junction is discordant with germline, which a read error may explain. The chain recombines TRBV9 with TRBJ1-5; D not resolved. The CDR3 has 14 amino acids. The V gene's germline CDR1 is SGDLS and CDR2 YYNGEE. CDR3 in DNA: TGTGCCAGCAACGTAGATTATAGCAATCAGCCCCAGCATTTT. Its translation is CASNVDYSNQPQHF. Full variable domain (outside the CDR3, taken from reference TRBV9 and TRBJ1-5): DSGVTQTPKHLITATGQRVTLRCSPRSGDLSVYWYQQSLDQGLQFLIQYYNGEERAKGNILERFSAQQFPDLHSELNLSSLELGDSALYFCASNVDYSNQPQHFGDGTRLSIL.

To note about this clonotype: A much larger clone lies a single base off, so this may be a read error. The chain combines TRBV11-2 with TRBJ2-1; unclear D gene. Per the germline V gene, CDR1 is SGHAT and CDR2 is FQNNGV. The CDR3 extends over 13 amino acids. CDR3 nucleotide sequence: TGTGCCAGCAGCTTATCCTCTTTGAGTGAGCAGCTCTTC. Amino acids: CASSLSSLSEQLF.